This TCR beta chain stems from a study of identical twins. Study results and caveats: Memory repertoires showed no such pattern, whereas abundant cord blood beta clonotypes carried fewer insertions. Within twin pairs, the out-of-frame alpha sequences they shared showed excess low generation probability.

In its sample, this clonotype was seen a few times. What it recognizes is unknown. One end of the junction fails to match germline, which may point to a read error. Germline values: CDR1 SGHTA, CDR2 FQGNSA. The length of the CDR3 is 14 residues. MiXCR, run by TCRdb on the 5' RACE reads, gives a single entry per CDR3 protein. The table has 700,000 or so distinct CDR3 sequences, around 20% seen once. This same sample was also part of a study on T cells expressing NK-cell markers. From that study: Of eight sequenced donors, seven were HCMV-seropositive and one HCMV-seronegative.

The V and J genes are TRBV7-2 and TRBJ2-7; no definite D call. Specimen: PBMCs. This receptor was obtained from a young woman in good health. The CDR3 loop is CASSLGVGPYGQYF. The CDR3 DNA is TGTGCCAGCAGCTTAGGGGTAGGACCGTACGGGCAGTACTTC.